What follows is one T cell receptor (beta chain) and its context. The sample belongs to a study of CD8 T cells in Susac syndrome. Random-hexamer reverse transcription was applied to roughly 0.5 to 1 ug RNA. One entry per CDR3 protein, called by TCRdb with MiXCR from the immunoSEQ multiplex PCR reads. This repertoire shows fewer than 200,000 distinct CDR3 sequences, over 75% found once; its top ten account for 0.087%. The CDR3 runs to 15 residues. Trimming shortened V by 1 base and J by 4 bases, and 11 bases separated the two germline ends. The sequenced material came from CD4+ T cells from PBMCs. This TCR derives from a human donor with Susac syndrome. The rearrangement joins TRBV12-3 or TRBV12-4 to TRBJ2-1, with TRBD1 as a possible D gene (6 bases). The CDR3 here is CASSLGDTRYNEQFF. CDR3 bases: TGTGCCAGCAGTTTAGGGGACACCAGGTACAATGAGCAGTTCTTC.